A single sample is the source of the 24 T cell receptor beta chains below, sequenced in a study of cytomegalovirus exposure and HLA in healthy donors. The repertoire was sequenced with immunoSEQ multiplex PCR; TCRdb's copy has only in-frame clones and lacks some. The repertoire has approximately 98,000 clones, roughly 84% of them found once; the top ten carry about 3%. Sample: PBMCs. The receptors shown here come from a woman younger than 30 in good health and CMV-seronegative.

This chain joins TRBV6-5 and TRBJ2-7, with D uncertain. Germline V gene data show CDR1 as MNHEY and CDR2 as SVGAGI. The CDR3 sequence is 15 residues long. Trimming left V 5 bases short and J 3 bases short, with 17 bases between. CDR3 sequence (DNA): TGTGCCAGCAGTCGTCTCCCCACACAGAACTACGAGCAGTACTTC. Amino acids: CASSRLPTQNYEQYF.

The chain combines TRBV5-1 with TRBJ1-3; D gene ambiguous. Per germline, CDR1 SGHRS and CDR2 YFSETQ. Trimming shortened V by 3 bases and J by 4 bases, and 8 bases separated the two germline ends. CDR3 length: 13 residues. The chain's CDR3 is CASSSTGGNTIYF. CDR3 coding DNA: TGCGCCAGCAGCTCTACGGGGGGAAACACCATATATTTT. Full variable domain (rest looked up from reference TRBV5-1 and TRBJ1-3): KAGVTQTPRYLIKTRGQQVTLSCSPISGHRSVSWYQQTPGQGLQFLFEYFSETQRNKGNFPGRFSGRQFSNSRSEMNVSTLELGDSALYLCASSSTGGNTIYFGEGSWLTVV.

This clone was found once. The chain employs TRBV18 and TRBJ2-7; D possibly corresponds to TRBD2 (5 bases). The CDR3 totals 17 residues. V was trimmed by 2 bases and J by 2 bases, leaving 19 bases between them. Germline V gene sequence: CDR1 KGHSH, CDR2 LQKENI. The CDR3 DNA reads as TGTGCCAGCTCACCATTCTTTTCTGGAAACGGGACCTACGAGCAGTACTTC. Translation gives CASSPFFSGNGTYEQYF.

The V call is TRBV9, the J call TRBJ2-1, with a weak D call TRBD2 (7 bases). The ends were cut back, 0 bases at V and 3 bases at J, with 13 bases in the middle. Germline loops: CDR1 SGDLS, CDR2 YYNGEE. The CDR3 covers 16 residues. The CDR3 DNA reads TGTGCCAGCAGCGTAGTAGGGGGGGCGAACTACAATGAGCAGTTCTTC. This sequence encodes CASSVVGGANYNEQFF.

The chain combines TRBV27 with TRBJ1-5; D uncertain. Germline CDR1 and CDR2: MNHEY and SMNVEV (reference sequence). Trimming took off 6 bases at V and 0 bases at J, with 9 bases between the two ends. The CDR3 runs to 14 residues. The CDR3 DNA follows: TGTGCCAGCAGCCTAGGCTATAGCAATCAGCCCCAGCATTTT. Translating gives CASSLGYSNQPQHF.

The J gene is TRBJ2-1, the V gene TRBV4-1; tentatively, D is TRBD1 (5 bases). The CDR3 consists of 16 residues. CDR1 and CDR2 (germline): MGHRA, YSYEKL. The germline V and J ends were trimmed by 1 base and 5 bases, with 15 bases remaining between them. The CDR3 loop reads CASSQADWKGDNEQFF. CDR3 bases: TGCGCCAGCAGCCAAGCCGATTGGAAAGGGGACAATGAGCAGTTCTTC.

The chain recombines TRBV28 with TRBJ2-5, with 8 bases aligning to TRBD1. V trimming: 5 bases; J trimming: 2 bases; junction bases outside the gene matches: 1. Germline CDR1 MDHEN, CDR2 SYDVKM. This CDR3 has 13 amino acids. In nucleotides, the CDR3 is TGTGCCAGCAGTCGGGACAGGCAAGAGACCCAGTACTTC. The encoded protein is CASSRDRQETQYF.

This clone has more than one count but fewer than ten. The V call is TRBV6-5, the J call TRBJ2-7, with no clear D. Germline-derived CDR1 and CDR2 are MNHEY and SVGAGI. The CDR3 runs to 14 residues. V dropped 4 bases and J dropped 2 bases, with 12 bases sitting between them. The CDR3 here is CASSSRNSAYEQYF. The CDR3 DNA follows: TGTGCCAGCAGTTCAAGGAACAGTGCCTACGAGCAGTACTTC.

The chain links TRBV5-4 to TRBJ2-2, with 8 nucleotides matching TRBD2. This CDR3 spans 17 amino acids. The germline CDR1 and CDR2 sequences are SGHNT and YYREEE (reference sequence). V lost 3 bases to trimming and J lost 1 base; unmatched junction nucleotides: 8. The CDR3 DNA follows: TGTGCCAGCAGCTGGGGGAGCGGGGGCCGGAACACCGGGGAGCTGTTTTTT. Amino acids: CASSWGSGGRNTGELFF.

The chain couples TRBV27 to TRBJ1-2; possibly TRBD1 for D (6 bases). The CDR3 covers 15 residues. The germline V gene encodes CDR1 MNHEY and CDR2 SMNVEV (reference sequence). V was shortened by 5 bases and J by 4 bases, with 17 bases between the two germline ends. The CDR3 DNA reads as TGTGCCAGCAGTGCCTACAGGGTGGCGAGCTATGGCTACACCTTC. This sequence encodes CASSAYRVASYGYTF.

This clone was seen a few times. The J gene is TRBJ1-2, the V gene TRBV2; 9 bases line up with TRBD1. The CDR3 extends over 12 amino acids. Germline CDR1 SNHLY, CDR2 FYNNEI. Trimming removed 10 bases from V and 8 bases from J; junction bases left unmatched: 8. The DNA of the CDR3 is TGTGCCATTTACGGGACAGGGAGAGGCTACACCTTC. Residues: CAIYGTGRGYTF.

CDR3 sequence reads: CASTTPGMNTGELFF. CDR3 bases: TGTGCCAGTACGACGCCAGGGATGAACACCGGGGAGCTGTTTTTT. The chain carries TRBV19 and TRBJ2-2; a weak D match, TRBD1 (5 bases). The germline V and J ends were trimmed by 7 bases and 1 base, with 13 bases remaining between them. The CDR3 length is 15 residues. CDR1 is LNHDA, CDR2 SQIVND, per germline (reference sequence).

The chain has TRBV6-1 and TRBJ2-7; 7 bases match TRBD1. Germline trimming cut 5 bases from V and 1 base from J; bases unmatched to any gene: 8. Germline V lookup: CDR1 MNHNS, CDR2 SASEGT. This CDR3 is built from 15 residues. The DNA of the CDR3 is TGTGCCAGCAGTCAGGGGGTTCAATCTTCCTACGAGCAGTACTTC. It specifies CASSQGVQSSYEQYF.

The chain carries TRBV27 and TRBJ2-1; 9 bases map to TRBD2. This CDR3 is built from 14 residues. CDR1 and CDR2 (germline): MNHEY, SMNVEV (reference sequence). Trimming cost V 5 bases and J 6 bases; bases outside gene matches: 5. The CDR3 DNA reads TGTGCCAGCAGTCAGGGACTAGCTTCCAATGAGCAGTTCTTC. It is translated as CASSQGLASNEQFF.

Notes on this clone: Distinct nucleotide sequences in the sample also encode this CDR3. The chain has TRBV27 and TRBJ2-7, with a tentative D call TRBD1 (5 bases). V was shortened by 4 bases and J by 2 bases, with 9 bases between the two germline ends. Per germline, CDR1 MNHEY and CDR2 SMNVEV (reference sequence). This CDR3 contains 13 residues. The CDR3 protein is CASSSRVPYEQYF. The CDR3 DNA follows: TGTGCCAGCAGTTCCAGGGTACCCTACGAGCAGTACTTC.

This clone came up once. This chain links TRBV25-1 with TRBJ2-1, with a tentative D call TRBD2 (5 bases). The germline V and J ends were trimmed by 2 bases and 0 bases, with 11 bases remaining between them. Germline lookup yields CDR1 MGHDK and CDR2 SYGVNS. This CDR3 spans 16 amino acids. CDR3 amino acids: CASSESGGRSYNEQFF. The CDR3 DNA is TGTGCCAGCAGTGAAAGCGGCGGGCGCTCCTACAATGAGCAGTTCTTC.

The chain has TRBV19 and TRBJ2-7, with 9 bases that match TRBD2. Germline CDR1 is LNHDA and CDR2 is SQIVND (reference sequence). The CDR3 has 15 residues. J lost 0 bases, V lost 6 bases, and 6 bases had no gene match. CDR3 in amino acids: CASRALAGDSYEQYF. CDR3 in DNA: TGTGCCAGTAGAGCCTTAGCGGGGGACTCCTACGAGCAGTACTTC. The entire variable domain, with the rest obtained from reference TRBV19 and TRBJ2-7, is as follows: DGGITQSPKYLFRKEGQNVTLSCEQNLNHDAMYWYRQDPGQGLRLIYYSQIVNDFQKGDIAEGYSVSREKKESFPLTVTSAQKNPTAFYLCASRALAGDSYEQYFGPGTRLTVT.

CDR3 amino acids: CASSPRDREWEQYF. CDR3 bases: TGCGCCAGCAGCCCCCGGGACAGGGAATGGGAGCAGTACTTC. The chain combines TRBV4-1 with TRBJ2-7; TRBD1 agrees at 9 bases. The CDR3 runs to 14 residues. The ends lost 4 bases at V and 7 bases at J; junction bases unmatched: 8. The germline V gene has CDR1 MGHRA and CDR2 YSYEKL.

The chain uses TRBV9 and TRBJ2-2; a possible D gene is TRBD1 (6 bases). In germline, CDR1 is SGDLS, CDR2 YYNGEE. Trimming pared 4 bases from V and 0 bases from J, leaving 19 bases between. This CDR3 has 18 amino acids. CDR3 nucleotides: TGTGCCAGCAGCCTACTACCACAGGGTTGGGCGAACACCGGGGAGCTGTTTTTT. It is translated as CASSLLPQGWANTGELFF.

The chain joins TRBV7-9 to TRBJ2-7, with 10 bases identical to TRBD2. CDR3 length: 18 residues. Unmatched junction bases numbered 16, after V lost 6 bases and J lost 2 bases. Germline CDR1 reads SEHNR; CDR2 reads FQNEAQ (reference sequence). The CDR3 protein is CASSSPASGGVLTYEQYF. The CDR3, as DNA: TGTGCCAGCAGTTCGCCAGCTAGCGGGGGCGTTCTCACCTACGAGCAGTACTTC.

This chain links TRBV18 with TRBJ1-2, with D tentatively TRBD1 (5 bases). The CDR3 covers 14 residues. The ends were cut back, 4 bases at V and 2 bases at J, with 11 bases in the middle. In germline, CDR1 is KGHSH, CDR2 LQKENI. The CDR3 is CASSLTDSNYGYTF. Written as DNA, the CDR3 is TGTGCCAGCTCACTAACCGACAGCAACTATGGCTACACCTTC.

V and J are TRBV13 and TRBJ1-4, with D unclear. The V and J ends lost 4 bases and 8 bases respectively, with 23 bases between them. The CDR3 has 17 amino acids. Germline V gene sequence: CDR1 PRHDT, CDR2 FYEKMQ (reference sequence). CDR3 sequence: CASSSLGMGAEGEKLFF. The CDR3, as DNA: TGTGCCAGCAGCTCCCTAGGGATGGGAGCCGAGGGAGAAAAACTGTTTTTT.

The V call is TRBV30, the J call TRBJ1-1; D perhaps matches TRBD1 (6 bases). The CDR3 is 15 amino acids. V was cut by 2 bases and J by 2 bases, with 15 bases left in between. CDR1 and CDR2 from the germline V gene are GTSNPN and SVGIG (reference sequence). CDR3 nucleotide sequence: TGTGCCTGGAGTTTGCCGGACAGATTAAACACTGAAGCTTTCTTT. This sequence encodes CAWSLPDRLNTEAFF.

The DNA of the CDR3 is TGTGCCAGCAGCTTAGCCCACAGCCCCGAGCAGTACTTC. Amino acid sequence: CASSLAHSPEQYF. This chain joins TRBV7-9 and TRBJ2-7; D is undetermined. This CDR3 has 13 amino acids. V was cut by 0 bases and J by 6 bases, with 9 bases left in between. Germline CDR1 is SEHNR and CDR2 is FQNEAQ (reference sequence).